The 3 T cell receptor beta chains below all came from one sample that was sequenced in a study of blood T cell repertoires in COVID-19. Sequencing used immunoSEQ multiplex PCR; TCRdb keeps in-frame clones, though not all of them. The sample consists of 200,000 to 300,000 clones, approximately 82% of them appearing once. The sequenced sample consisted of peripheral blood. The receptors derive from a woman of 80 years or more with acute or convalescent COVID-19.

This chain joins TRBV3-1 (or the pseudogene TRBV3-2) and TRBJ2-7; D gene ambiguous. The length of the CDR3 is 14 residues. Germline CDR1 is LGHDT and CDR2 is YNNKEL (reference sequence). Trimming shortened V by 0 bases and J by 2 bases, and 8 bases separated the two germline ends. The CDR3 reads CASSQDPPPYEQYF. The CDR3 region has the DNA TGTGCCAGCAGCCAAGACCCTCCTCCCTACGAGCAGTACTTC.

CDR3 amino acids: CASSPPGQGNTIYF. CDR3 DNA sequence: TGTGCCAGCTCACCCCCGGGACAGGGAAACACCATATATTTT. The chain employs TRBV18 and TRBJ1-3; 7 bases are shared with TRBD1. This CDR3 has 14 amino acids. V trimming: 3 bases; J trimming: 4 bases; junction bases outside the gene matches: 3. Germline V lookup: CDR1 KGHSH, CDR2 LQKENI.

This chain joins TRBV2 and TRBJ2-5; 8 bases are a match to TRBD2. Germline values: CDR1 SNHLY, CDR2 FYNNEI. With 5 bases clipped from V and 5 bases from J, the junction kept 4 bases outside the gene matches. The length of the CDR3 is 13 residues. CDR3 DNA: TGTGCCAGCAGTTCTCGGGGGGGGGAGACCCAGTACTTC. It is translated as CASSSRGGETQYF.